This TCR beta chain was sequenced in a study of blood T cell repertoires in COVID-19. Across the whole study: The cDNA or gDNA used as material had been derived from T cells, B-cell-depleted T cells, or PBMCs.

As originally analysed: Nucleated cell counts were estimated from reference gene primer amplification. This table comes from immunoSEQ multiplex PCR, and its TCRdb copy is limited to in-frame clones, with some not included. The DNA was the basis for D and trimming; V, J and clone size are from that table. The sample holds some 350,000 clones; around 87% are singletons and the top ten take more than 5%. There are a few counts of this clone. Material: peripheral blood. The clonotype was recovered from a woman aged 45-65 years with COVID-19, enrolled during active disease.

Here the CDR3 reads CSVDSYLGGEQYF. DNA for the CDR3: TGCAGCGTTGATTCATATCTGGGGGGCGAGCAGTACTTC. The gene calls are TRBV29-1 and TRBJ2-7; tentative D call: TRBD2 (6 bases). Looked up from germline, CDR1 is SQVTM and CDR2 is ANQGSEA. V shed 3 bases and J shed 6 bases, with 15 bases lying between them. The CDR3 covers 13 residues.